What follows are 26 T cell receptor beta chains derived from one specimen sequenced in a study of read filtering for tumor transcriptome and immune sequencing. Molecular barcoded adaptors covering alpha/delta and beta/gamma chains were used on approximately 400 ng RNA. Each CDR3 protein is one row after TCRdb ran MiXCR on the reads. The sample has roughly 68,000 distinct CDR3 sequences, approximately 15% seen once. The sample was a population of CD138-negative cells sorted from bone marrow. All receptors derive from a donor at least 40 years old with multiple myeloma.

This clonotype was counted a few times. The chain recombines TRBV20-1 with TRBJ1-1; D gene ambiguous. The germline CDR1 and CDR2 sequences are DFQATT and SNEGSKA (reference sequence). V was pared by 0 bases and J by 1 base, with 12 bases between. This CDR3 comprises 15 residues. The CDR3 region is CSARDGTSRNTEAFF. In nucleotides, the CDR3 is TGCAGTGCTAGAGATGGTACGAGCCGGAACACTGAAGCTTTCTTT.

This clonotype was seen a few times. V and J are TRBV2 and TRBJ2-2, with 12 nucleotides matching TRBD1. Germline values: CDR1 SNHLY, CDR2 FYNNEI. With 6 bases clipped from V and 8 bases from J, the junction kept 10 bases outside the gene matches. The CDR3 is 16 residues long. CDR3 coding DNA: TGTGCCAGCAGCGGGACAGGGGGCGCAAATGTAGGGGAGCTGTTTTTT. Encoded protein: CASSGTGGANVGELFF.

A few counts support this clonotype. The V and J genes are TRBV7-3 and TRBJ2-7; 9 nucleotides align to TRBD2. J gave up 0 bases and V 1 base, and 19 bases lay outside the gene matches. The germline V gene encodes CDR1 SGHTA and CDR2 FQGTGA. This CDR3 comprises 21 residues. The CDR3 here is CASSLMGQVPLASGTSYEQYF. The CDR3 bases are TGTGCCAGCAGCTTAATGGGGCAGGTGCCTTTGGCTAGCGGGACCTCCTACGAGCAGTACTTC. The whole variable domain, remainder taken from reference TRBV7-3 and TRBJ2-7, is GAGVSQTPSNKVTEKGKYVELRCDPISGHTALYWYRQSLGQGPEFLIYFQGTGAADDSGLPNDRFFAVRPEGSVSTLKIQRTERGDSAVYLCASSLMGQVPLASGTSYEQYFGPGTRLTVT.

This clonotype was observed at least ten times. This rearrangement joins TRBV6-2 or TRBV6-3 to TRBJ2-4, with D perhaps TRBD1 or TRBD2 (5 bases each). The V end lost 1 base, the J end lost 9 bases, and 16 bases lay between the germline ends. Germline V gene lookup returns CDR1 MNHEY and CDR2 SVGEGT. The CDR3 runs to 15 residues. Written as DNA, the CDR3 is TGTGCCAGCAGTTACTGGGGCCAGTCGGAGGTCATTCAGTACTTC. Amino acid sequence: CASSYWGQSEVIQYF.

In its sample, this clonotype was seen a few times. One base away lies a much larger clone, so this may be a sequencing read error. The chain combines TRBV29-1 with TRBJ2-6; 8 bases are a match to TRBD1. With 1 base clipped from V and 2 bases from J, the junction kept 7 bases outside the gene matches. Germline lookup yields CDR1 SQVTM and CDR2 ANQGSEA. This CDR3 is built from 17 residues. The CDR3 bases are TGCAGCGTTGAAGTCGTGGCAGGGGGCACTGGGGCCAACGTCCTGACTTTC. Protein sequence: CSVEVVAGGTGANVLTF.

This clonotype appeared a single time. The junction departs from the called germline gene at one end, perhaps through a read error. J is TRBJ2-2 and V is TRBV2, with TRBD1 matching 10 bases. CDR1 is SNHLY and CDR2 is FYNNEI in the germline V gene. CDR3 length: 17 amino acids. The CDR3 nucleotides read TGTGCCAGCAGTGAAGATGACAGGGGGCCGAACACCGAGGAGCTGTTTTTT. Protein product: CASSEDDRGPNTEELFF.

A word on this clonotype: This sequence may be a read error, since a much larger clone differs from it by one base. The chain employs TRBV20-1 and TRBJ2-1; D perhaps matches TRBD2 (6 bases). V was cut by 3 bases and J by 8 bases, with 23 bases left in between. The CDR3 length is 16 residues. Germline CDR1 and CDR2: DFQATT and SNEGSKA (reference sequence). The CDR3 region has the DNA TGCAGTGCTAGTCAACGGACTACCTACGCCAACGATGAGCAGTTCTTC. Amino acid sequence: CSASQRTTYANDEQFF.

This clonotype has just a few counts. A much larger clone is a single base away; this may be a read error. CDR3 loop: CAGSYSFLNTEAFF. Here the CDR3 DNA reads TGTGCCGGCAGTTACTCGTTTCTGAACACTGAAGCTTTCTTT. The V gene is TRBV6-5, the J gene TRBJ1-1; no firm D call. CDR3 size: 14 residues. Looked up from germline, CDR1 is MNHEY and CDR2 is SVGAGI.

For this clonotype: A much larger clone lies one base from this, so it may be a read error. This CDR3 reads CAGSFSGNEQFF. DNA of the CDR3: TGCGCCGGCAGCTTTAGCGGCAATGAGCAGTTCTTC. The J gene is TRBJ2-1, the V gene TRBV5-1; TRBD2 is a possible D gene (6 bases). Germline V CDR1 and CDR2: SGHRS, YFSETQ. The CDR3 has 12 amino acids.

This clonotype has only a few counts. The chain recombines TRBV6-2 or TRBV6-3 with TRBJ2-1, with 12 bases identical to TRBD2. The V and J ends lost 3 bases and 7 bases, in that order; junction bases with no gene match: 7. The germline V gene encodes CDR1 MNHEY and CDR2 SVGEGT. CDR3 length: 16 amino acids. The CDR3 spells CASSYLLAGGRNEQFF. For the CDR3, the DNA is TGTGCCAGCAGTTATCTACTAGCGGGAGGAAGAAATGAGCAGTTCTTC.

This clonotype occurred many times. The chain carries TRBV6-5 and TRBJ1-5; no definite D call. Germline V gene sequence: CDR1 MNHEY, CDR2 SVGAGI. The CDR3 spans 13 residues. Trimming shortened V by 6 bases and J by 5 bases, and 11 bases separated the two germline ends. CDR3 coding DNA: TGTGCCAGCAGGGGAAGGGTTTATCAGCCCCAGCATTTT. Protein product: CASRGRVYQPQHF.

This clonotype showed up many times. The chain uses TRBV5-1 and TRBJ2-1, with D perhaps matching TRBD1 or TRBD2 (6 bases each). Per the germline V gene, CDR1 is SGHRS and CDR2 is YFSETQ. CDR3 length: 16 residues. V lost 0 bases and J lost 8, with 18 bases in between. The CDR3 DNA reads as TGCGCCAGCAGCTTGGAGGGGGGACGGTCAAGGTATGAGCAGTTCTTC. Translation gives CASSLEGGRSRYEQFF.

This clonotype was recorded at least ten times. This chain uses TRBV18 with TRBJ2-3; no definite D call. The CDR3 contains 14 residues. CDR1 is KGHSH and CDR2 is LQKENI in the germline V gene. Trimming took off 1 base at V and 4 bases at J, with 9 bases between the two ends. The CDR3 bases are TGTGCCAGCTCACCACTTTTAGCTTCAGATACGCAGTATTTT. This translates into CASSPLLASDTQYF.

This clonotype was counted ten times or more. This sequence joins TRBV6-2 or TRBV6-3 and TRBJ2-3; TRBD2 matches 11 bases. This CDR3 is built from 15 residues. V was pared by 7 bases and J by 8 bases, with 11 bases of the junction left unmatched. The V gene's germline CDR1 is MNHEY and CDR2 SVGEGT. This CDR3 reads CASTLGTSGSGTQYF. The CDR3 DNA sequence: TGTGCCAGCACCCTAGGGACTAGCGGTTCCGGTACGCAGTATTTT.

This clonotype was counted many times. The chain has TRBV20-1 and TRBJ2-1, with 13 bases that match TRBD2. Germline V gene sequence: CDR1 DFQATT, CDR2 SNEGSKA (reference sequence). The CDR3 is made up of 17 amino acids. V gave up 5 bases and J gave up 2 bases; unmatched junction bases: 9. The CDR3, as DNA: TGCAGTGCTGTGGGACTAGCGGGATTAACCCCCTACAATGAGCAGTTCTTC. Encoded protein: CSAVGLAGLTPYNEQFF.

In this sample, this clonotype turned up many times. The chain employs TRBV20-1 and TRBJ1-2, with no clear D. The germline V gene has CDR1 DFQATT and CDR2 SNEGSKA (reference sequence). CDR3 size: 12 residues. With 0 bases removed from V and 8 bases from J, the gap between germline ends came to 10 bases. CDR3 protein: CSARDSLTGYTF. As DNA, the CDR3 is TGCAGTGCTAGAGACAGCCTGACCGGCTACACCTTC.

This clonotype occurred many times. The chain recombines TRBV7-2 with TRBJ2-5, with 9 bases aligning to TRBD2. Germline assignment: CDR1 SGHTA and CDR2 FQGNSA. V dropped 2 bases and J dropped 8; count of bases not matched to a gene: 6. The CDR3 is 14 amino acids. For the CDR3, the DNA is TGTGCCAGCAGCTTACGGGCGGGAGGGACAACCCAGTACTTC. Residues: CASSLRAGGTTQYF.

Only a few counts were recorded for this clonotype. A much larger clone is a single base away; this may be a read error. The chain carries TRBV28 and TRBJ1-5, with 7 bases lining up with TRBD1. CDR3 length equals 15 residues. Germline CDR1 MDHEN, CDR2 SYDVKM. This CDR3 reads CASHRQGYSNQPQRF. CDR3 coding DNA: TGTGCCAGTCACAGACAGGGCTATAGCAATCAGCCCCAGCGTTTT. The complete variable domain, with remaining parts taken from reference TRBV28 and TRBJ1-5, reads DVKVTQSSRYLVKRTGEKVFLECVQDMDHENMFWYRQDPGLGLRLIYFSYDVKMKEKGDIPEGYSVSREKKERFSLILESASTNQTSMYLCASHRQGYSNQPQRFGDGTRLSIL.

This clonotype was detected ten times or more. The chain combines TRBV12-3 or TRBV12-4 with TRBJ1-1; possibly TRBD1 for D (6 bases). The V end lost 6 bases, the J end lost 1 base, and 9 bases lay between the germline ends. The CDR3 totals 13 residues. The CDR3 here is CASRQQGNTEAFF. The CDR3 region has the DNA TGTGCCAGCAGGCAACAGGGGAACACTGAAGCTTTCTTT.

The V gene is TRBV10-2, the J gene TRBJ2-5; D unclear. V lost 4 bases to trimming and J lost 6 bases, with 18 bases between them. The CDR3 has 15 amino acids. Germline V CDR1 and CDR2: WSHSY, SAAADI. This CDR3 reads CASSAVRLLVKTQYF. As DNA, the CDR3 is TGCGCCAGCAGTGCCGTCCGACTGCTCGTGAAGACCCAGTACTTC.

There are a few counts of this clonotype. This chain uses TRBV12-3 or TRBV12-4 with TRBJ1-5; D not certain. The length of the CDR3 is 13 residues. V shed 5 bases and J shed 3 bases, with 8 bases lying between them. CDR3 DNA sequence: TGTGCCAGCAGTCCAGCGTCCAATCAGCCCCAGCATTTT. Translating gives CASSPASNQPQHF.

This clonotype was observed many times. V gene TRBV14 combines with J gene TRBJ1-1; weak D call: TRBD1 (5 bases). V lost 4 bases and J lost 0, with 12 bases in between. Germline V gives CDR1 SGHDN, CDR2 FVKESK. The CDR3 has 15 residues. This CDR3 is CASSLLTALNTEAFF. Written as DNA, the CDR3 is TGTGCCAGCAGCCTGCTGACAGCCTTGAACACTGAAGCTTTCTTT.

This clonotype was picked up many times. The chain's CDR3 is CASGTSGRRVTDTQYF. CDR3 bases: TGTGCCAGCGGGACTAGCGGGCGTCGGGTCACAGATACGCAGTATTTT. The rearrangement links TRBV28 to TRBJ2-3; TRBD2 agrees at 12 bases. The junction had 8 bases not matched to a gene; V was cut back by 8 bases and J by 2 bases. The CDR3 totals 16 residues. Per the germline V gene, CDR1 is MDHEN and CDR2 is SYDVKM.

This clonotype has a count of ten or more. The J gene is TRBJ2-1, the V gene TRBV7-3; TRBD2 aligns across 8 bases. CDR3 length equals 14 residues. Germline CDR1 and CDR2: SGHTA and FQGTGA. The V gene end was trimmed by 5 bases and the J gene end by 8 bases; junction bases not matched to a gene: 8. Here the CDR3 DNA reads TGTGCCAGCAGCCCACAGGGACTAGTAGATGAGCAGTTCTTC. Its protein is CASSPQGLVDEQFF.

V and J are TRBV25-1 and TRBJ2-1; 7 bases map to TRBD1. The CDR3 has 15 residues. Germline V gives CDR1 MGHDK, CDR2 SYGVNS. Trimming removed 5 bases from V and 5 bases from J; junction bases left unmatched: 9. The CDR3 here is CASSTPGQPDNEQFF. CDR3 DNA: TGTGCCAGCAGTACACCGGGACAGCCAGACAATGAGCAGTTCTTC.

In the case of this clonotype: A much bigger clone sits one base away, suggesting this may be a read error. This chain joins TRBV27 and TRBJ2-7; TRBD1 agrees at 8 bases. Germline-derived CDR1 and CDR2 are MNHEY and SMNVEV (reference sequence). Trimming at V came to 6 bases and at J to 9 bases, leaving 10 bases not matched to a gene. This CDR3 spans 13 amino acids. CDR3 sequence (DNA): TGTGCCAGCAGCTGGACAGGGTTCGGCGTGCAGTACTTC. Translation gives CASSWTGFGVQYF.